These 12 T cell receptor beta chains came from one sample sequenced in a study of read filtering for tumor transcriptome and immune sequencing. The library was built from roughly 400 ng RNA with molecular barcoded adaptors for alpha/delta and beta/gamma chains. Via MiXCR, TCRdb re-called the reads, giving one row per CDR3 protein. The sample gives about 90,000 distinct CDR3 sequences, around 12% of which show up once; 15% is in the top ten. The sequencing sample was made of a population of CD138-negative cells sorted from bone marrow. These receptors all stem from a donor at least 40 years old with multiple myeloma.

Many counts were recorded for this clonotype. V gene TRBV6-1 combines with J gene TRBJ1-2, with 11 positions matching TRBD1. J was trimmed by 4 bases and V by 7 bases; bases with no gene match: 8. CDR3 length: 15 residues. The V gene's germline CDR1 is MNHNS and CDR2 SASEGT. CDR3 in amino acids: CASILDRGLIYGYTF. The CDR3, as DNA: TGTGCCAGCATCCTGGACAGGGGGCTTATCTATGGCTACACCTTC.

This clonotype was seen repeatedly, ten times or more. The J gene is TRBJ2-3, the V gene TRBV7-2; no firm D call. CDR1 is SGHTA and CDR2 is FQGNSA in the germline V gene. V lost 1 base to trimming and J lost 0 bases, with 11 bases between them. The CDR3 contains 16 residues. CDR3 nucleotides: TGTGCCAGCAGCTTAGGGTCGGGCGTTAGCACAGATACGCAGTATTTT. As protein: CASSLGSGVSTDTQYF.

This clonotype has a count of ten or more. The CDR3 loop reads CASSWTASSYEQYF. In DNA form, the CDR3 reads TGTGCCAGCAGTTGGACAGCGAGCTCCTACGAGCAGTACTTC. This rearrangement joins TRBV2 to TRBJ2-7; tentative D call: TRBD1 (6 bases). Germline CDR1 SNHLY, CDR2 FYNNEI. V was trimmed by 5 bases and J by 0 bases, leaving 11 bases between them. The CDR3 runs 14 residues.

This clonotype was seen a few times. Since a much larger clone is just one base distant, this may be a read error. The chain links TRBV27 to TRBJ1-4; D remains unclear. Trimming shortened V by 3 bases and J by 2 bases, and 4 bases separated the two germline ends. The V gene's germline CDR1 is MNHEY and CDR2 SMNVEV (reference sequence). The CDR3 has 13 residues. The CDR3 nucleotides read TGTGCCAGCAGTTTTCGGACTAATGAAAAACTGTTTTTT. Translated: CASSFRTNEKLFF.

Concerning this clonotype: Only one base separates this from a far larger clonotype, so it likely reflects a read error. The chain is built from TRBV11-2 and TRBJ2-1, with D maybe TRBD1 (5 bases). Germline V CDR1 and CDR2: SGHAT, FQNNGV. The CDR3 length is 16 residues. The CDR3 DNA reads as TGTACCAGCAGCCGAAGGGGTCAGTCGGGCTACAATGAGCAGTTCTTC. Translated, it gives CTSSRRGQSGYNEQFF. The variable domain in full, with the rest retrieved from reference TRBV11-2 and TRBJ2-1, is EAGVAQSPRYKIIEKRQSVAFWCNPISGHATLYWYQQILGQGPKLLIQFQNNGVVDDSQLPKDRFSAERLKGVDSTLKIQPAKLEDSAVYLCTSSRRGQSGYNEQFFGPGTRLTVL.

A remark on this clonotype: Because the CDR3 is missing its conserved closing phenylalanine or tryptophan, this is likely a read error. This chain joins TRBV20-1 and TRBJ2-2; TRBD2 matches at 7 bases. CDR3 size: 15 residues. Germline CDR1 reads DFQATT; CDR2 reads SNEGSKA (reference sequence). V trimming: 1 base; J trimming: 6 bases; junction bases outside the gene matches: 8. CDR3 DNA sequence: TGCAGTGCTAGAGGTTGGCGGGAGTACTCCGGGGAGCTGTTTTAT. This encodes CSARGWREYSGELFY.

This clonotype appeared many times. The rearrangement joins TRBV7-8 to TRBJ2-7; possibly TRBD1 or TRBD2 for D (5 bases each). The CDR3 is 14 amino acids. V lost 1 base and J 3 bases, leaving 10 bases between the germline ends. Looked up from germline, CDR1 is SGHVS and CDR2 is FQNEAQ. This CDR3 is CASSLGGTLYEQYF. In DNA form, the CDR3 reads TGTGCCAGCAGCTTAGGGGGGACCCTCTACGAGCAGTACTTC.

This clonotype was recorded many times. The chain employs TRBV5-1 and TRBJ1-1, with a tentative D call TRBD1 (6 bases). This CDR3 spans 16 amino acids. CDR1 SGHRS and CDR2 YFSETQ come from the germline V gene. Trimming took 2 bases from V and 0 from J, leaving 14 bases between them. This CDR3 reads CASSFPLDRLNTEAFF. The CDR3 DNA is TGCGCCAGCAGCTTCCCTCTGGACAGACTGAACACTGAAGCTTTCTTT.

This clonotype has ten or more counts. The V gene is TRBV28, the J gene TRBJ2-5; 9 nucleotides line up with TRBD2. The V and J ends lost 0 bases and 9 bases, in that order; junction bases with no gene match: 2. Germline-derived CDR1 and CDR2 are MDHEN and SYDVKM. The CDR3 has 13 residues. The CDR3 loop is CASSLWERGAQYF. In DNA, the CDR3 is TGTGCCAGCAGTTTATGGGAGCGGGGGGCCCAGTACTTC.

This clonotype was seen many times. The chain joins TRBV9 to TRBJ2-3, with 13 nucleotides matching TRBD2. From germline, CDR1 is SGDLS and CDR2 YYNGEE. CDR3 length: 18 amino acids. V shed 0 bases and J 0 bases; nucleotides not matched to a gene: 4. Written as DNA, the CDR3 is TGTGCCAGCAGCGTAGGCACTAGCGGGAGGGGGAGCACAGATACGCAGTATTTT. Its translation is CASSVGTSGRGSTDTQYF.

This clonotype was seen many times. The chain joins TRBV20-1 to TRBJ2-3; the D gene is possibly TRBD1 (6 bases). The V end was cut by 2 bases, the J end by 3 bases, with 15 bases between. The V gene's germline CDR1 is DFQATT and CDR2 SNEGSKA (reference sequence). The CDR3 contains 15 residues. CDR3 coding DNA: TGCAGTGCTAGATCCACTTCCACAGGGACAGATACGCAGTATTTT. Its translation is CSARSTSTGTDTQYF.

The sample holds many counts of this clonotype. This chain connects TRBV6-1 to TRBJ2-5; D is perhaps TRBD1 (5 bases). The CDR3 spans 14 residues. Germline lookup yields CDR1 MNHNS and CDR2 SASEGT. V gave up 2 bases and J gave up 1 base, with 8 bases separating them. In DNA form, the CDR3 reads TGTGCCAGCAGTGAACAGGGCCGCCAAGAGACCCAGTACTTC. Amino acids: CASSEQGRQETQYF.